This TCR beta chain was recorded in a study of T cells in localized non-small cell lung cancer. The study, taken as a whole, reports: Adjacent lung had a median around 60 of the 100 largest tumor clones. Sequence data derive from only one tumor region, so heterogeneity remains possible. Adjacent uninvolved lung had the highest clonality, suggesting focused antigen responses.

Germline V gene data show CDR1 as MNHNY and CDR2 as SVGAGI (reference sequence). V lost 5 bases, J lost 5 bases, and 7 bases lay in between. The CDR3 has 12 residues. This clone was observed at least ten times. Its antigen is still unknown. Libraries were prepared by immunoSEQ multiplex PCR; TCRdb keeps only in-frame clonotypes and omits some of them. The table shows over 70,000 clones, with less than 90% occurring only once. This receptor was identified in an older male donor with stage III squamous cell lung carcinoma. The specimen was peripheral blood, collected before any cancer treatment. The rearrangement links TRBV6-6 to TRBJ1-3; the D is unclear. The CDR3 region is CASSRPRNTIYF. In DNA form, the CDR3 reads TGTGCCAGCAGTCGCCCCAGAAACACCATATATTTT.